What follows are 23 T cell receptor beta chains derived from one specimen sequenced in a study of blood T cell repertoires in COVID-19. The assay was immunoSEQ multiplex PCR, and TCRdb's table has in-frame clones only and misses some. Among about 220,000 clones listed, around 83% were seen once. The sequenced sample was PBMCs or T cells enriched from blood (not recorded which). These receptors were collected from a woman in her forties who had recovered from COVID-19.

The V call is TRBV11-2, the J call TRBJ2-3; 7 positions match TRBD2. CDR3 length equals 12 residues. Trimming at V came to 5 bases and at J to 6 bases, leaving 2 bases not matched to a gene. CDR1 is SGHAT and CDR2 is FQNNGV in the germline V gene. The CDR3 here is CASSPLADTQYF. For the CDR3, the DNA is TGTGCCAGCAGCCCACTAGCGGATACGCAGTATTTT. Drawing the rest from reference TRBV11-2 and TRBJ2-3, the complete variable domain is EAGVAQSPRYKIIEKRQSVAFWCNPISGHATLYWYQQILGQGPKLLIQFQNNGVVDDSQLPKDRFSAERLKGVDSTLKIQPAKLEDSAVYLCASSPLADTQYFGPGTRLTVL.

This chain connects TRBV7-9 to TRBJ2-3; no reliable D call. CDR1 and CDR2 (germline): SEHNR, FQNEAQ (reference sequence). The CDR3 length is 17 residues. V was cut by 5 bases and J by 2 bases, with 20 bases left in between. In DNA form, the CDR3 reads TGTGCCAGCAGCCCCCTTAGTTTTCGACAATACACAGATACGCAGTATTTT. This gives the protein CASSPLSFRQYTDTQYF.

The chain combines TRBV19 with TRBJ2-7; 9 bases fit TRBD2. Germline CDR1 and CDR2: LNHDA and SQIVND (reference sequence). The V and J ends lost 4 bases and 2 bases, in that order; junction bases with no gene match: 3. This CDR3 comprises 14 residues. The CDR3 loop is CASSKASGTYEQYF. The DNA of the CDR3 is TGTGCCAGTAGTAAGGCTAGCGGGACCTACGAGCAGTACTTC.

J is TRBJ2-7 and V is TRBV28; TRBD1 matches 12 bases. The CDR3 covers 15 residues. V shed 2 bases and J 7 bases; nucleotides not matched to a gene: 6. The V gene's germline CDR1 is MDHEN and CDR2 SYDVKM. The CDR3 loop is CASSLPGQGAREQYF. The CDR3 DNA reads TGTGCCAGCAGTTTACCGGGACAGGGGGCGAGGGAGCAGTACTTC.

The chain recombines TRBV10-2 with TRBJ2-2; a possible D gene is TRBD2 (5 bases). The V gene's germline CDR1 is WSHSY and CDR2 SAAADI. Trimming removed 7 bases at V and 0 bases at J, with 9 bases between. There are 14 residues in the CDR3. The CDR3, as DNA: TGCGCCAGCAAACTAGATTCGAACACCGGGGAGCTGTTTTTT. This codes for CASKLDSNTGELFF.

The chain recombines TRBV2 with TRBJ1-1, with TRBD1 matching over 9 bases. This CDR3 contains 17 residues. The V gene's germline CDR1 is SNHLY and CDR2 FYNNEI. The V segment lost 5 bases and the J segment 0 bases; nucleotides outside the gene matches: 10. CDR3 DNA sequence: TGTGCCAGCAGTTGGACAGGGGTGGGTACTATGAACACTGAAGCTTTCTTT. Protein sequence: CASSWTGVGTMNTEAFF.

This chain connects TRBV28 to TRBJ1-2, with D tentatively TRBD1 (5 bases). With 3 bases removed from V and 4 bases from J, the gap between germline ends came to 12 bases. The CDR3 sequence is 14 residues long. Germline V CDR1 and CDR2: MDHEN, SYDVKM. CDR3 sequence reads: CASSLGPSRYGYTF. In nucleotides, the CDR3 is TGTGCCAGCAGTTTGGGGCCCTCTCGCTATGGCTACACCTTC.

The gene calls are TRBV11-2 and TRBJ2-7; 10 positions agree with TRBD1. CDR3 size: 17 residues. The germline gives CDR1 SGHAT, CDR2 FQNNGV. The V gene end was trimmed by 5 bases and the J gene end by 1 base; junction bases not matched to a gene: 11. CDR3 nucleotide sequence: TGTGCCAGCAGCCCTGGCCAACCGGGACAGGGGTCCTACGAGCAGTACGTC. Its protein is CASSPGQPGQGSYEQYV.

The chain carries TRBV28 and TRBJ2-7; 7 positions match TRBD1. CDR1 is MDHEN, CDR2 SYDVKM, per germline. The CDR3 is made up of 15 amino acids. The trim removed 6 bases at V and 2 bases at J, leaving 10 bases unmatched. The CDR3 region has the DNA TGTGCCAGCAGAATGAACCGGGACAGAACCTACGAGCAGTACTTC. This gives the protein CASRMNRDRTYEQYF.

The V gene is TRBV10-2, the J gene TRBJ1-6, with a tentative D call TRBD1 (6 bases). The ends were cut back, 5 bases at V and 2 bases at J, with 10 bases in the middle. The CDR3 loop spans 15 amino acids. Germline assignment: CDR1 WSHSY and CDR2 SAAADI. The CDR3 spells CASSTGTPYNSPLHF. In DNA, the CDR3 is TGCGCCAGCAGTACCGGGACACCCTATAATTCACCCCTCCACTTT.

The V and J genes are TRBV11-2 and TRBJ1-1; 8 positions agree with TRBD1. The V gene's germline CDR1 is SGHAT and CDR2 FQNNGV. Trimming at V came to 4 bases and at J to 5 bases, leaving 0 bases not matched to a gene. The CDR3 loop spans 12 amino acids. CDR3 sequence reads: CASSWDRTEAFF. In DNA form, the CDR3 reads TGTGCCAGCAGCTGGGACAGGACTGAAGCTTTCTTT.

The chain has TRBV13 and TRBJ2-7, with D possibly matching TRBD1 (5 bases). V shed 0 bases and J shed 7 bases, with 7 bases lying between them. Germline values: CDR1 PRHDT, CDR2 FYEKMQ (reference sequence). The CDR3 runs 12 residues. CDR3 bases: TGTGCCAGCAGCTTAGGGGGGCAAGAGCAGTACGTC. This codes for CASSLGGQEQYV.

This sequence joins TRBV12-5 and TRBJ2-1; 8 nucleotides align to TRBD1. This CDR3 is 12 amino acids long. V gave up 7 bases and J gave up 8 bases; unmatched junction bases: 4. Per the germline V gene, CDR1 is LGHNT and CDR2 is FRNRAP. CDR3 in amino acids: CASASTGDEQFF. CDR3 nucleotides: TGTGCTAGTGCCTCGACAGGGGATGAGCAGTTCTTC.

This clone was seen a handful of times. The CDR3 DNA reads TGTGCCAGCAGCCAAGAAGGGGGGACAGGGGCCGAGACCCAGTACTTC. It codes for CASSQEGGTGAETQYF. The J gene is TRBJ2-5, the V gene TRBV4-2, with TRBD1 matching 10 bases. Trimming cost V 0 bases and J 5 bases; bases outside gene matches: 6. Germline values: CDR1 LGHNA, CDR2 YNFKEQ. The length of the CDR3 is 16 residues.

V usage is TRBV9 and J usage is TRBJ2-7; TRBD2 aligns across 16 bases. After removal of 4 bases from V and 4 bases from J, the junction contained 5 bases not matched to a gene. Germline assignment: CDR1 SGDLS and CDR2 YYNGEE. CDR3 length: 16 amino acids. The CDR3 DNA sequence: TGTGCCAGCAGCATGGGACTAGCGGGAGGGCCTTACGAGCAGTACTTC. The encoded protein is CASSMGLAGGPYEQYF. Variable domain in full (rest from reference TRBV9 and TRBJ2-7): DSGVTQTPKHLITATGQRVTLRCSPRSGDLSVYWYQQSLDQGLQFLIQYYNGEERAKGNILERFSAQQFPDLHSELNLSSLELGDSALYFCASSMGLAGGPYEQYFGPGTRLTVT.

The CDR3 protein is CASMGQGATNEKLFF. The CDR3 DNA follows: TGTGCCAGTATGGGACAGGGGGCAACTAATGAAAAACTGTTTTTT. V gene TRBV28 combines with J gene TRBJ1-4, with TRBD1 matching over 11 bases. Trimming cost V 9 bases and J 0 bases; bases outside gene matches: 3. The germline gives CDR1 MDHEN, CDR2 SYDVKM. The CDR3 is 15 amino acids.

J is TRBJ2-1 and V is TRBV10-3; TRBD2 agrees at 9 bases. The length of the CDR3 is 17 residues. The ends lost 0 bases at V and 5 bases at J; junction bases unmatched: 8. CDR1 is ENHRY, CDR2 SYGVKD, per germline. CDR3 nucleotide sequence: TGTGCCATCAGTGAGTCTCGGGCTAGCGGGGATCACAATGAGCAGTTCTTC. This translates into CAISESRASGDHNEQFF.

Here the CDR3 reads CASSSLVSRTQYF. The CDR3 nucleotides read TGTGCCAGCAGCTCCTTAGTGAGTCGGACGCAGTATTTT. This chain uses TRBV7-3 with TRBJ2-3; no definite D call. V shed 4 bases and J shed 9 bases, with 14 bases lying between them. CDR1 and CDR2 (germline): SGHTA, FQGTGA. The CDR3 is made up of 13 amino acids.

A remark on this clone: The junction departs from the called germline gene at one end, perhaps through a read error. Distinct nucleotide sequences in the sample also encode this CDR3. The chain couples TRBV4-1 to TRBJ2-3; D uncertain. The CDR3 totals 14 residues. In germline, CDR1 is MGHRA, CDR2 YSYEKL. The CDR3 sequence is CASSQPLSTDTQYF. In DNA, the CDR3 is TGCGCCAGCAGCCAACCATTGAGCACAGATACACAGTATTTT.

The chain joins TRBV29-1 to TRBJ1-1; D remains unclear. Trimming pared 4 bases from V and 5 bases from J, leaving 8 bases between. The CDR3 covers 11 residues. Germline loops: CDR1 SQVTM, CDR2 ANQGSEA. CDR3 in amino acids: CSVGEATEAFF. In nucleotides, the CDR3 is TGCAGCGTTGGTGAGGCGACTGAAGCTTTCTTT.

This clone appeared once. This chain connects TRBV12-5 to TRBJ1-2; D possibly corresponds to TRBD1 (5 bases). V was clipped by 6 bases and J by 4 bases, with 12 bases between them. The CDR3 contains 13 residues. Germline lookup yields CDR1 LGHNT and CDR2 FRNRAP. The CDR3, as DNA: TGTGCTAGTGGGAACCAGACAGTCTATGGCTACACCTTC. It specifies CASGNQTVYGYTF.

This chain joins TRBV6-2 or TRBV6-3 and TRBJ1-1; 10 bases match TRBD1. Looked up from germline, CDR1 is MNHEY and CDR2 is SVGEGT. The CDR3 consists of 16 residues. The V and J ends lost 6 bases and 0 bases, in that order; junction bases with no gene match: 7. CDR3 coding DNA: TGTGCCAGCAGCCCGACGGGACAGGGGTTGAACACTGAAGCTTTCTTT. Encoded protein: CASSPTGQGLNTEAFF.

In DNA, the CDR3 is TGTGCCAGCAGTTACTCGATAACCGGGAGCACAGATACGCAGTATTTT. Its protein is CASSYSITGSTDTQYF. The chain joins TRBV6-2 or TRBV6-3 to TRBJ2-3; D not resolved. The CDR3 loop spans 16 amino acids. CDR1 is MNHEY and CDR2 is SVGEGT in the germline V gene. With 0 bases removed from V and 0 bases from J, the gap between germline ends came to 10 bases.